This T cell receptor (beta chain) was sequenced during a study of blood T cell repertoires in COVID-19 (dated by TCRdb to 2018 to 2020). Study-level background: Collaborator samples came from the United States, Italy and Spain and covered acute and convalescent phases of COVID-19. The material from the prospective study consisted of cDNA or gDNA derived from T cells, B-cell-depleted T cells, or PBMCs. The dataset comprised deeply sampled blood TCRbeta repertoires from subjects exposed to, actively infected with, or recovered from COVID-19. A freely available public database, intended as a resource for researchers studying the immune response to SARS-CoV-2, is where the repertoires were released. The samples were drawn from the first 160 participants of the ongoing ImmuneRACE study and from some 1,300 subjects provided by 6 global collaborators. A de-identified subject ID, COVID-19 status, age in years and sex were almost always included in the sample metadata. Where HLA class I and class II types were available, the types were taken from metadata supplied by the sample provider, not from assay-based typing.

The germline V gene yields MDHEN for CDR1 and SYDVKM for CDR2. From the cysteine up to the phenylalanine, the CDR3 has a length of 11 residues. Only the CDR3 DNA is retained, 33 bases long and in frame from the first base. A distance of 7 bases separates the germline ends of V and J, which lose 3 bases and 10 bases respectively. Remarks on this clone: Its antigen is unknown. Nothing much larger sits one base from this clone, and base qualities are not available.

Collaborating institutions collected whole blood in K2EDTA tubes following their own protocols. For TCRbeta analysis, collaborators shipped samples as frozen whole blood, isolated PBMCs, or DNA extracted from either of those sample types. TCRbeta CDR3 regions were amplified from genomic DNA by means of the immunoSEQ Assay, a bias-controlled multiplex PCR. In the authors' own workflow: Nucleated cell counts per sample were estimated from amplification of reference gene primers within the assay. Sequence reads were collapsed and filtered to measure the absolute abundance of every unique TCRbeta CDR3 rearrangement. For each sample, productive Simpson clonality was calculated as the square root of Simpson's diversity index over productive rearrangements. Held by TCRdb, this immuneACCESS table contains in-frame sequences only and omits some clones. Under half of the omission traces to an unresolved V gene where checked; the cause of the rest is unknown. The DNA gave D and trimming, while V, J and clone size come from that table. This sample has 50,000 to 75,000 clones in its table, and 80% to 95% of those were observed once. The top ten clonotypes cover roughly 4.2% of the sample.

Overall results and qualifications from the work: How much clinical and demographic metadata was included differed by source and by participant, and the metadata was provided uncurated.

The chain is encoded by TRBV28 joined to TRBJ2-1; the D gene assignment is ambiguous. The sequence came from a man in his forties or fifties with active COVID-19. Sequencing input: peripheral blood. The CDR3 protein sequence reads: CASSLTREQFF. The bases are TGTGCCAGCAGTTTGACCAGGGAGCAGTTCTTC.